This TCR beta chain was observed in a study of Graves' ophthalmopathy and Graves' hyperthyroidism. At least ten counts were recorded for this clonotype. Its target is unknown. RNA transcripts served as template for amplifying TCR beta CDR3 sequences. RT-PCR was first run with HTBI primers, then multiplex PCR in a second round. TCRdb re-called the multiplex PCR reads with MiXCR, one entry per CDR3 protein. The sample has around 340,000 distinct CDR3 sequences, 15% to 20% seen once. Overall study findings and caveats: The 13-signature model separated ophthalmopathy from stable hyperthyroidism at around 90% sensitivity and around 81% specificity.

Ophthalmopathy-affected donors exhibited moderate-to-severe activity, CAS ≥3, NOSPECS ≥4, and duration under 3 months. Pregnancy or lactation, uncontrolled infections and other autoimmune diseases were grounds for excluding patients. PBMCs had their origin in fresh peripheral blood (roughly 9.3 ml). This CDR3 has 14 amino acids. With V trimmed by 4 bases and J by 6 bases, 8 bases remained unmatched. The germline gives CDR1 GTSNPN, CDR2 SVGIG (reference sequence). This TCR was sampled from an adult man with Graves' ophthalmopathy. V usage is TRBV30 and J usage is TRBJ1-1, with TRBD1 identical over 10 bases. Sequenced input: peripheral blood. CDR3 DNA: TGTGCCTGGACCGGGACAGGGGTCGTTTCTGAAGCTTTCTTT. It encodes CAWTGTGVVSEAFF.